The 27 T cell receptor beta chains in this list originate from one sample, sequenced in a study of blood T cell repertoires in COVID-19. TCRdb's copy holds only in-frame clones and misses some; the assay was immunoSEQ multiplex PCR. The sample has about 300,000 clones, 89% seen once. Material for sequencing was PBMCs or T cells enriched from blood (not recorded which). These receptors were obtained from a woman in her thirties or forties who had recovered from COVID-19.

CDR3 loop: CASSPILAATETQYF. In DNA form, the CDR3 reads TGCGCCAGCAGCCCCATACTAGCGGCCACAGAGACCCAGTACTTC. This chain uses TRBV5-1 with TRBJ2-5, with TRBD2 identical over 8 bases. The CDR3 is 15 residues long. Germline lookup yields CDR1 SGHRS and CDR2 YFSETQ. J gave up 4 bases and V 4 bases, and 9 bases lay outside the gene matches.

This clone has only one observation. This CDR3 is CASSQDDSEREQYF. CDR3 nucleotides: TGCGCCAGCAGCCAAGATGACAGTGAGCGCGAGCAGTACTTC. The chain links TRBV4-1 to TRBJ2-7, with a weak D call TRBD1 (5 bases). Per germline, CDR1 MGHRA and CDR2 YSYEKL. Trimming removed 0 bases from V and 6 bases from J, with 12 bases in between. The CDR3 extends over 14 amino acids.

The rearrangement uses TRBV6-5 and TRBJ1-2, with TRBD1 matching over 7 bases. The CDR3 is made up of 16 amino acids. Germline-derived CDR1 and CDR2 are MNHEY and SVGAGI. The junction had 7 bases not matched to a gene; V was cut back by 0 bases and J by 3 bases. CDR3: CASSYSRTGGDYGYTF. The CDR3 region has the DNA TGTGCCAGCAGTTACTCGAGGACAGGCGGTGACTATGGCTACACCTTC.

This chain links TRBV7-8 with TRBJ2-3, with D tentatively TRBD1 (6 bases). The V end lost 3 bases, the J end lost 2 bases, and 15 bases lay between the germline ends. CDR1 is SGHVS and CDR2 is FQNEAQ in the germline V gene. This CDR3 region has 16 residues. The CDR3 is CASSLTVDRVTDTQYF. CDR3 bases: TGTGCCAGCAGCTTGACCGTGGACAGAGTCACAGATACGCAGTATTTT.

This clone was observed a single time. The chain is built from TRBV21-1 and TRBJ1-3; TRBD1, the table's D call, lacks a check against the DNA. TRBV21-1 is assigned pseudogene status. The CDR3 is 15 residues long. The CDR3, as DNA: TGTGCCAGCAGCAAAGCGGGCAAGTACCGAAACACCATATATTTT. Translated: CASSKAGKYRNTIYF.

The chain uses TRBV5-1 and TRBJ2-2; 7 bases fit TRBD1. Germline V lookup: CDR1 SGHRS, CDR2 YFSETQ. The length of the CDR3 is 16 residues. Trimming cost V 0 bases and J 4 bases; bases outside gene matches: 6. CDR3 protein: CASSLGDRVGTGELFF. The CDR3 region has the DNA TGCGCCAGCAGCTTGGGAGACAGGGTAGGCACCGGGGAGCTGTTTTTT.

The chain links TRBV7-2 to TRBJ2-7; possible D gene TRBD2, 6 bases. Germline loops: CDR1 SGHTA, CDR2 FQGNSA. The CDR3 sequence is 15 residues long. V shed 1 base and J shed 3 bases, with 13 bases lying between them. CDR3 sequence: CASSLGSSADYEQYF. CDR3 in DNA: TGTGCCAGCAGCTTAGGGTCTAGCGCAGACTACGAGCAGTACTTC.

The chain's CDR3 is CASSFGTGVTYEQYF. DNA of the CDR3: TGTGCCAGCAGCTTTGGGACAGGGGTCACCTACGAGCAGTACTTC. The chain combines TRBV5-8 with TRBJ2-7; the match to TRBD1 covers 10 bases. V shed 2 bases, J shed 2 bases, and the junction held 4 bases outside the gene matches. The CDR3 extends over 15 amino acids. Germline V gives CDR1 SGHTS, CDR2 YDEGEE.

For the CDR3, the DNA is TGTGCCAGCAGCGTAGCTGGGGGGACCGCAGATACGCAGTATTTT. Its protein product is CASSVAGGTADTQYF. This chain connects TRBV9 to TRBJ2-3, with TRBD2 as a possible D gene (6 bases). The V end was cut by 0 bases, the J end by 4 bases, with 12 bases between. The CDR3 spans 15 residues. Germline V gives CDR1 SGDLS, CDR2 YYNGEE. The variable domain in full, with the rest retrieved from reference TRBV9 and TRBJ2-3, is DSGVTQTPKHLITATGQRVTLRCSPRSGDLSVYWYQQSLDQGLQFLIQYYNGEERAKGNILERFSAQQFPDLHSELNLSSLELGDSALYFCASSVAGGTADTQYFGPGTRLTVL.

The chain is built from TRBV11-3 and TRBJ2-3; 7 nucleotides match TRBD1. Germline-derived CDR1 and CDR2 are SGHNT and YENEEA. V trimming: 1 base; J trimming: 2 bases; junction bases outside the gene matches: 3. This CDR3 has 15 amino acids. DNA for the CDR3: TGTGCCAGCAGCTTAGGGACAGGTTACACAGATACGCAGTATTTT. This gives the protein CASSLGTGYTDTQYF.

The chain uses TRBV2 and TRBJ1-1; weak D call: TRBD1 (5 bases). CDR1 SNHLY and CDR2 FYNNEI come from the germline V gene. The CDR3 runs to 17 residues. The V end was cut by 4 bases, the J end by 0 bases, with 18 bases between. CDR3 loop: CASSGHSPTDMNTEAFF. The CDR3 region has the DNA TGTGCCAGCAGTGGACACAGTCCGACAGACATGAACACTGAAGCTTTCTTT.

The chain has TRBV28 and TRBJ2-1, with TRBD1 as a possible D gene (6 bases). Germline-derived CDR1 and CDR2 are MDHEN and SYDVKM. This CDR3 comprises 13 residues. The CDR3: CAGGAGVTNEQFF. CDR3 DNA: TGTGCGGGCGGAGCAGGGGTAACAAATGAGCAGTTCTTC.

The CDR3 nucleotides are TGTGCCAGCAGCTCGTCCACCGGGGAGCTGTTTTTT. This codes for CASSSSTGELFF. The rearrangement joins TRBV11-3 to TRBJ2-2; no clear D. V gave up 4 bases and J gave up 4 bases, with 4 bases separating them. From germline, CDR1 is SGHNT and CDR2 YENEEA. This CDR3 is built from 12 residues.

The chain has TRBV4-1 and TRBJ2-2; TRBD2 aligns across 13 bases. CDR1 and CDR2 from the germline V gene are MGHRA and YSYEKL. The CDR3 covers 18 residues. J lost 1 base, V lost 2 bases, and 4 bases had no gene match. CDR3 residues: CASSQMGLAGRNTGELFF. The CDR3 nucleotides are TGCGCCAGCAGCCAAATGGGACTAGCGGGGCGGAACACCGGGGAGCTGTTTTTT.

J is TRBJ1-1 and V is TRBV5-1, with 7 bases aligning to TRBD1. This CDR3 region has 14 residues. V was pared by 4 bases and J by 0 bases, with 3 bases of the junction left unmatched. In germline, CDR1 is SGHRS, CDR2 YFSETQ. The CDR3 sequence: CASSRDSLNTEAFF. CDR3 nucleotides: TGCGCCAGCAGCAGGGACAGTTTGAACACTGAAGCTTTCTTT.

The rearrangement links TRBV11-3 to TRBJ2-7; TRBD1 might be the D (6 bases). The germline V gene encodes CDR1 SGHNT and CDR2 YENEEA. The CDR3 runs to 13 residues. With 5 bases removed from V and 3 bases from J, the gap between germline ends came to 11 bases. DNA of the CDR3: TGTGCCAGCAGCATTACACAGGGCTACGAGCAGTACTTC. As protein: CASSITQGYEQYF.

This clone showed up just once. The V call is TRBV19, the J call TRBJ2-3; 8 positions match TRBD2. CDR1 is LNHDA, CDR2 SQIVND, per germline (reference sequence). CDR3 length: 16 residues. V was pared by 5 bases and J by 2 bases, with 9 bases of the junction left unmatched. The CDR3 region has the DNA TGTGCCAGTAGTCCCGGCGGGGGGAGCTTCACAGATACGCAGTATTTT. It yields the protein CASSPGGGSFTDTQYF.

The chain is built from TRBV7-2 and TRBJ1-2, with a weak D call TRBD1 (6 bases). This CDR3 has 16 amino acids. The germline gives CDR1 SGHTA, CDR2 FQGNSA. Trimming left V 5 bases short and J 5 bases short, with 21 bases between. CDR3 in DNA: TGTGCCAGCAGCCCGAGAGCAGACAGGTCCCTTTATGGCTACACCTTC. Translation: CASSPRADRSLYGYTF.

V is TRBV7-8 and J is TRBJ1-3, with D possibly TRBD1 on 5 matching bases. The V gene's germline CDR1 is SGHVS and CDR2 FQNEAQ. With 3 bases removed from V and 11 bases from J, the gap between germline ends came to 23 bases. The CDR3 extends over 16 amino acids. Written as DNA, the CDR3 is TGTGCCAGCAGCTTCGATCAGGGTTTACTTCCAGCCCCCATATATTTT. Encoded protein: CASSFDQGLLPAPIYF.

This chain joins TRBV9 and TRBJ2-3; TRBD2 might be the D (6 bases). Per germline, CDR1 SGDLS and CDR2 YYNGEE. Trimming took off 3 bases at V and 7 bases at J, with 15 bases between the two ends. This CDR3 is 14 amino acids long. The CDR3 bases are TGTGCCAGCAGCGCCGGGACTCTTAGATATACGCAGTATTTT. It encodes CASSAGTLRYTQYF.

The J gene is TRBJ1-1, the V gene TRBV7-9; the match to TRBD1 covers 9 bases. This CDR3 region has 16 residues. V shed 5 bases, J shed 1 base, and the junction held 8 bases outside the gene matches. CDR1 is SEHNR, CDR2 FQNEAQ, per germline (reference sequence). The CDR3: CASSTDRGNKNTEAFF. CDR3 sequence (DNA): TGTGCCAGCAGCACCGACAGGGGGAACAAGAACACTGAAGCTTTCTTT.

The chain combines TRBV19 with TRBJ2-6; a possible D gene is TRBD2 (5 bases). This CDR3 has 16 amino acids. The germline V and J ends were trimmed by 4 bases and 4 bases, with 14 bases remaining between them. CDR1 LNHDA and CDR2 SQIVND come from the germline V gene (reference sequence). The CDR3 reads CASSTIGSGGANVLTF. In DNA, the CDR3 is TGTGCCAGTAGTACAATTGGGTCGGGGGGGGCCAACGTCCTGACTTTC.

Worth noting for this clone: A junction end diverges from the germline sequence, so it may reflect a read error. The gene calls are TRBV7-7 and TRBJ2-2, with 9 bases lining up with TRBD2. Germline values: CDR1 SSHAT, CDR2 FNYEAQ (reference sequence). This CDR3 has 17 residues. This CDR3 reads CASSPRLWTSESGELFF. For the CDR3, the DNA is TGTGCTAGCAGCCCCCGACTCTGGACTAGCGAGTCGGGGGAGCTGTTTTTT.

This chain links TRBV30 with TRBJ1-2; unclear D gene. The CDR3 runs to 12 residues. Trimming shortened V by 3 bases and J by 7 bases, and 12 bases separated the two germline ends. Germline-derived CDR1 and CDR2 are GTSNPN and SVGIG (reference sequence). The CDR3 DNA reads TGTGCCTGGAGCCGCCTGGCAGGTGGCTACACCTTC. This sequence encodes CAWSRLAGGYTF.

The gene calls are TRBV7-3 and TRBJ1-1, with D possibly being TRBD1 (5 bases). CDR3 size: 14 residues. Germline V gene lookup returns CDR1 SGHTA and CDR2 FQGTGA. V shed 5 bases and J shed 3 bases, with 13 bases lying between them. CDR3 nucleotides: TGTGCCAGCAGCCCCATAAAGGGGTACACTGAAGCTTTCTTT. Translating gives CASSPIKGYTEAFF.

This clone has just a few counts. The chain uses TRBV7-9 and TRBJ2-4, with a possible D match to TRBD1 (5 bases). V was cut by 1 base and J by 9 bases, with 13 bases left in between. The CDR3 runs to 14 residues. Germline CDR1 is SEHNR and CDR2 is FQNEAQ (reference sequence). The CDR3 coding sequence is TGTGCCAGCAGCTTAGGTGTAGGGGCCGGCATTCAGTACTTC. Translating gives CASSLGVGAGIQYF.

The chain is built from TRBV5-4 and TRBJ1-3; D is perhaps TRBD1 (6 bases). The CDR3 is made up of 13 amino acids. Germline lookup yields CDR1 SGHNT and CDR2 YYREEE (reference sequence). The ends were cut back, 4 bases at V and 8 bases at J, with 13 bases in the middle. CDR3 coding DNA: TGTGCCAGCAGCGGGGACAATGTGGACACCATATATTTT. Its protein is CASSGDNVDTIYF.